The 29 T cell receptor beta chains reported below all come from one sample, sequenced in a study of T-cell reconstitution after alpha-beta-depleted transplantation in children. This sample's TCRbeta library carried unique molecular identifier barcodes. One entry per CDR3 protein, called by TCRdb with MiXCR from the PCR reads. The table records 800,000 to 1,000,000 distinct CDR3 sequences, about 30% of them present only once. The sequencing used PBMCs, mostly from graft donor cells, collected 360 days after TCRalphabeta/CD19-depleted stem cell transplant. All receptors come from a boy under two years old who had a stem cell transplant for SCID, so the T cells may come from the graft donor.

The chain joins TRBV20-1 to TRBJ2-2, with TRBD1 matching 10 bases. Trimming removed 3 bases from V and 3 bases from J; junction bases left unmatched: 1. Germline V CDR1 and CDR2: DFQATT, SNEGSKA (reference sequence). CDR3 size: 14 residues. The CDR3 bases are TGCAGTGCTAGGACAGGGGGCGACACCGGGGAGCTGTTTTTT. It codes for CSARTGGDTGELFF.

This clonotype was counted only a few times. V and J are TRBV6-5 and TRBJ1-1; D possibly corresponds to TRBD1 (5 bases). The V end lost 6 bases, the J end lost 6 bases, and 20 bases lay between the germline ends. Germline loops: CDR1 MNHEY, CDR2 SVGAGI. CDR3 length equals 15 residues. The CDR3 here is CASRGPGRGNPEAFF. The CDR3 DNA follows: TGTGCCAGCAGAGGTCCGGGACGAGGAAACCCTGAAGCTTTCTTT.

The chain joins TRBV12-3 or TRBV12-4 to TRBJ2-5, with D possibly matching TRBD2 (5 bases). V was cut by 6 bases and J by 5 bases, with 13 bases left in between. The CDR3 length is 13 residues. CDR3: CASRQLVSETQYF. The DNA for the CDR3 is TGTGCCAGCAGGCAACTAGTTAGCGAGACCCAGTACTTC.

The CDR3 protein is CASSPPSGGVPYEQYF. CDR3 sequence (DNA): TGTGCCAGCAGTCCCCCTAGCGGGGGAGTCCCCTACGAGCAGTACTTC. V gene TRBV12-3 or TRBV12-4 combines with J gene TRBJ2-7; TRBD2 matches 10 bases. The length of the CDR3 is 16 residues. Trimming cost V 5 bases and J 2 bases; bases outside gene matches: 9.

This clonotype has only a few counts. V is TRBV6-2 or TRBV6-3 and J is TRBJ2-7, with 9 bases that match TRBD2. The CDR3 loop spans 15 amino acids. Germline V gene lookup returns CDR1 MNHEY and CDR2 SVGEGT. V trimming: 6 bases; J trimming: 2 bases; junction bases outside the gene matches: 8. CDR3 sequence: CASRLSLAGPYEQYF. For the CDR3, the DNA is TGTGCCAGCAGGCTATCCCTAGCGGGGCCCTACGAGCAGTACTTC.

This clonotype was detected only a few times. The chain employs TRBV2 and TRBJ2-5, with D unresolved. CDR1 SNHLY and CDR2 FYNNEI come from the germline V gene. V dropped 6 bases and J dropped 1 base, with 21 bases sitting between them. The length of the CDR3 is 17 residues. The DNA of the CDR3 is TGTGCCAGCAGGACCACAGTAGTTAGCTGGGGCCAAGAGACCCAGTACTTC. Residues: CASRTTVVSWGQETQYF.

This clonotype was counted a few times. V usage is TRBV12-3 or TRBV12-4 and J usage is TRBJ2-1; D unresolved. CDR3 length: 13 amino acids. V lost 5 bases and J 11 bases, leaving 16 bases between the germline ends. The DNA of the CDR3 is TGTGCCAGCAGTCTCGACGACGGCAGGCAGCAGTTCTTC. Protein product: CASSLDDGRQQFF.

This clonotype was counted at least ten times. V gene TRBV18 combines with J gene TRBJ2-3; D remains ambiguous. Germline CDR1 and CDR2: KGHSH and LQKENI. The CDR3 covers 13 residues. Trimming shortened V by 8 bases and J by 0 bases, and 9 bases separated the two germline ends. Written as DNA, the CDR3 is TGTGCCAGCAGCCCCCCTAGCACAGATACGCAGTATTTT. Translated: CASSPPSTDTQYF.

The chain recombines TRBV29-1 with TRBJ2-2; TRBD1 matches at 10 bases. The germline gives CDR1 SQVTM, CDR2 ANQGSEA. This CDR3 is built from 16 residues. With V trimmed by 5 bases and J by 0 bases, 6 bases remained unmatched. CDR3 residues: CSVRDRGNANTGELFF. The CDR3 DNA follows: TGCAGCGTTCGGGACAGGGGAAACGCGAACACCGGGGAGCTGTTTTTT.

This chain links TRBV7-8 with TRBJ2-3; D possibly corresponds to TRBD1 (6 bases). The V gene's germline CDR1 is SGHVS and CDR2 FQNEAQ. CDR3 size: 13 residues. Trimming pared 6 bases from V and 4 bases from J, leaving 11 bases between. This chain's CDR3 is CASRKTGPDTQYF. The DNA for the CDR3 is TGTGCCAGCAGAAAAACAGGGCCAGATACGCAGTATTTT. Full variable domain (outside the CDR3, taken from reference TRBV7-8 and TRBJ2-3): GAGVSQSPRYKVAKRGQDVALRCDPISGHVSLFWYQQALGQGPEFLTYFQNEAQLDKSGLPSDRFFAERPEGSVSTLKIQRTQQEDSAVYLCASRKTGPDTQYFGPGTRLTVL.

This sequence joins TRBV29-1 and TRBJ2-7, with D maybe TRBD1 (6 bases). There are 12 residues in the CDR3. The V end lost 6 bases, the J end lost 3 bases, and 12 bases lay between the germline ends. The germline gives CDR1 SQVTM, CDR2 ANQGSEA. The CDR3 DNA is TGCAGCGTCCCAGGGGCCTTCTACGAGCAGTACTTC. Translating gives CSVPGAFYEQYF.

CDR3 sequence (DNA): TGCGCCAGCAGCCACCCAGCGAGGGGGGCGTACGAGCAGTACTTC. It codes for CASSHPARGAYEQYF. The chain recombines TRBV4-1 with TRBJ2-7; TRBD1 or TRBD2 may be the D gene (6 bases each). Trimming left V 3 bases short and J 4 bases short, with 16 bases between. The germline V gene encodes CDR1 MGHRA and CDR2 YSYEKL. The CDR3 sequence is 15 residues long.

This clonotype came up a few times. The J gene is TRBJ1-4, the V gene TRBV20-1; 7 positions match TRBD1. The CDR3 extends over 15 amino acids. Germline values: CDR1 DFQATT, CDR2 SNEGSKA (reference sequence). V gave up 3 bases and J gave up 7 bases; unmatched junction bases: 11. The CDR3 sequence is CSARGRSRGTEKLFF. The CDR3 bases are TGCAGTGCTAGGGGTCGGAGCAGGGGGACTGAAAAACTGTTTTTT.

This clonotype has more than one count but fewer than ten. The chain uses TRBV12-3 or TRBV12-4 and TRBJ2-1, with 9 bases that match TRBD2. The junction had 3 bases not matched to a gene; V was cut back by 3 bases and J by 9 bases. The CDR3 is 13 amino acids. The CDR3 region has the DNA TGTGCCAGCAGTTTTGTAGCGGGGGCTGAGCAGTTCTTC. It codes for CASSFVAGAEQFF.

In this sample, this clonotype turned up a few times. V gene TRBV6-2 or TRBV6-3 combines with J gene TRBJ2-3; no firm D call. Trimming shortened V by 6 bases and J by 6 bases, and 25 bases separated the two germline ends. The CDR3 is made up of 17 amino acids. The germline V gene has CDR1 MNHEY and CDR2 SVGEGT. In DNA, the CDR3 is TGTGCCAGCAGCGCTCGAATCGTCCTAAGAGACGGGGATACGCAGTATTTT. Protein product: CASSARIVLRDGDTQYF.

This clonotype occurred many times. The chain is built from TRBV11-2 and TRBJ2-1, with D hard to call. Germline CDR1 SGHAT, CDR2 FQNNGV. Trimming took off 0 bases at V and 2 bases at J, with 17 bases between the two ends. The CDR3 is made up of 18 amino acids. CDR3 nucleotides: TGTGCCAGCAGCTTAGACCCCCGAAATATTAAGACCTACAATGAGCAGTTCTTC. It specifies CASSLDPRNIKTYNEQFF.

V usage is TRBV12-3 or TRBV12-4 and J usage is TRBJ2-1; 8 bases align to TRBD1. This CDR3 spans 15 amino acids. Trimming cost V 6 bases and J 2 bases; bases outside gene matches: 6. DNA of the CDR3: TGTGCCAGCAGCCGGACAGGGAAGGCCTACAATGAGCAGTTCTTC. Amino acids: CASSRTGKAYNEQFF.

This clonotype was counted a few times. The chain employs TRBV20-1 and TRBJ2-5; D may correspond to TRBD1 or TRBD2 (5 bases each). Germline CDR1 reads DFQATT; CDR2 reads SNEGSKA (reference sequence). Trimming removed 3 bases from V and 5 bases from J, with 13 bases in between. The CDR3 consists of 13 residues. CDR3: CSARGTLRETQYF. The CDR3 DNA sequence: TGCAGTGCTAGGGGGACCCTCCGCGAGACCCAGTACTTC.

This clonotype was found a few times. J is TRBJ2-1 and V is TRBV20-1, with 9 positions matching TRBD2. Unmatched junction bases numbered 6, after V lost 2 bases and J lost 4 bases. The CDR3 runs to 15 residues. Germline CDR1 is DFQATT and CDR2 is SNEGSKA (reference sequence). CDR3 residues: CSARKSGGPYNEQFF. CDR3 DNA sequence: TGCAGTGCTAGAAAGAGCGGGGGGCCTTACAATGAGCAGTTCTTC.

Points on this clonotype: The junction shows a germline mismatch at one end, possibly a read error. The chain couples TRBV28 to TRBJ2-1; 7 bases align to TRBD2. The germline V gene has CDR1 MDHEN and CDR2 SYDVKM. This CDR3 has 13 amino acids. The CDR3 DNA reads as TGTGCCAGCAGTTTGACTAGCTACAATGAGCATTTCTTC. Its protein product is CASSLTSYNEHFF.

The chain is built from TRBV5-1 and TRBJ2-2, with D perhaps matching TRBD1 (6 bases). Per the germline V gene, CDR1 is SGHRS and CDR2 is YFSETQ. There are 16 residues in the CDR3. V gave up 3 bases and J gave up 5 bases, with 17 bases separating them. This chain's CDR3 is CASSSPEGVRTGELFF. CDR3 nucleotide sequence: TGCGCCAGCAGCTCGCCCGAGGGGGTACGGACCGGGGAGCTGTTTTTT.

The chain joins TRBV12-3 or TRBV12-4 to TRBJ2-1, with unresolved D. The germline V and J ends were trimmed by 7 bases and 5 bases, with 15 bases remaining between them. This CDR3 region has 14 residues. For the CDR3, the DNA is TGTGCCAGCACTCCCCAACTCCAGCACAATGAGCAGTTCTTC. Translated, it gives CASTPQLQHNEQFF.

The chain uses TRBV10-3 and TRBJ2-5; possibly TRBD2 for D (6 bases). Trimming removed 6 bases at V and 5 bases at J, with 7 bases between. Germline V lookup: CDR1 ENHRY, CDR2 SYGVKD. The CDR3 has 11 amino acids. Written as DNA, the CDR3 is TGTGCCATCAGCCGGGAGGAGACCCAGTACTTC. Protein sequence: CAISREETQYF.

This clonotype occurred a few times. The chain recombines TRBV3-1 with TRBJ2-7, with 13 bases fitting TRBD2. The germline V gene has CDR1 LGHDT and CDR2 YNNKEL (reference sequence). V shed 3 bases, J shed 4 bases, and the junction held 6 bases outside the gene matches. There are 16 residues in the CDR3. CDR3 sequence (DNA): TGTGCCAGCAGCCATGACGGACTAGCGGGGGTGTACGAGCAGTACTTC. Translation: CASSHDGLAGVYEQYF.

This chain joins TRBV6-1 and TRBJ2-3, with D hard to call. The germline V gene has CDR1 MNHNS and CDR2 SASEGT. The CDR3 has 15 amino acids. Trimming left V 5 bases short and J 2 bases short, with 14 bases between. The CDR3 here is CASSTSRAPTDTQYF. The CDR3 bases are TGTGCCAGCAGTACCTCCAGAGCGCCCACAGATACGCAGTATTTT.

The genes are TRBV12-3 or TRBV12-4 and TRBJ2-3; D possibly matches TRBD1 or TRBD2 (5 bases each). CDR3 length equals 15 residues. Trimming pared 6 bases from V and 4 bases from J, leaving 17 bases between. As DNA, the CDR3 is TGTGCCAGCAGGATACCGGGACCCAAGGCAGATACGCAGTATTTT. Translated, it gives CASRIPGPKADTQYF.

The rearrangement joins TRBV18 to TRBJ2-6; D not resolved. CDR1 is KGHSH and CDR2 is LQKENI in the germline V gene. The CDR3 consists of 18 residues. Trimming cost V 3 bases and J 4 bases, with 19 bases left between them. The CDR3 sequence: CASSPNFATALGANVLTF. CDR3 nucleotide sequence: TGTGCCAGCTCACCCAATTTCGCGACGGCACTGGGGGCCAACGTCCTGACTTTC.

A few counts support this clonotype. This rearrangement joins TRBV20-1 to TRBJ2-2, with D perhaps matching TRBD1 or TRBD2 (5 bases each). Looked up from germline, CDR1 is DFQATT and CDR2 is SNEGSKA (reference sequence). CDR3 length: 14 amino acids. V dropped 5 bases and J dropped 5 bases, with 15 bases sitting between them. Written as DNA, the CDR3 is TGCAGTGCTTCAGGGTTCCGGGGAACCGGGGAGCTGTTTTTT. It encodes CSASGFRGTGELFF.

The chain uses TRBV21-1 and TRBJ1-5; the table assigns TRBD1, which was not confirmed against the DNA. TRBV21-1 is described as a pseudogene. The length of the CDR3 is 15 residues. In nucleotides, the CDR3 is TGTGCCAGCAGCGACCTACAGGGTAGTTCTCAGCCCCAGCATTTT. It translates to CASSDLQGSSQPQHF.